This note documents a single TCR beta chain sequence. Only one count was recorded for this clone. This clone's antigen is unknown. No qualities accompany the bases; no much larger clone lies one base away. To prepare the library, the immunoSEQ multiplex PCR assay was applied. This is the immuneACCESS table as TCRdb keeps it, with only in-frame sequences that have V and J called. A part of the clones is gone; compared with another copy, unresolved V genes explain less than half, and the rest is unexplained. Here the sample has 85,000 to 120,000 clones; 85% to 90% occur a single time. Of the sample, over 2% falls within the top ten clones. V loses 7 bases at its end and J loses 1 base; junction bases beyond the gene matches: 10. The CDR3, from cysteine to phenylalanine, totals 16 residues. Only CDR3 DNA remains: 48 bases, in frame from the first base. CDR1 and CDR2, per the germline V gene, are SGHDT and YYEEEE.

The study tested focal radiation therapy combined with CTLA-4 blockade (ipilimumab) in patients with chemo-refractory metastatic non-small-cell lung cancer. The data originate from a study of radiotherapy plus CTLA-4 blockade in lung cancer listed by TCRdb under 2018. With respect to the entire study: Among enrolled patients, about 17% had an objective response and around 33% reached disease control. Study-wide findings and limitations: Early dynamic changes in blood T cell clones, together with increased serum interferon-beta after radiation, were reported as the strongest predictors of response. After treatment with radiotherapy and ipilimumab, TCR clones that originated in tumors expanded in peripheral blood.

This clonotype was sampled from a human donor with non-small cell lung cancer that progressed on radiotherapy plus ipilimumab. Some clones in this sample may be carry-over from other donors' samples. The V and J segments used are TRBV5-6 and TRBJ2-7, with 11 bases matching TRBD1. The material was peripheral blood, obtained from a patient treated with radiotherapy plus ipilimumab. The CDR3 reads CASFGQGASFSYEQYF. The bases read TGTGCCAGCTTCGGACAGGGGGCAAGTTTTTCCTACGAGCAGTACTTC.